The 30 T cell receptor beta chains below were found in one sample sequenced in a study of memory CD4+ T cells and cytomegalovirus serostatus. The sort gate was single viable CD3+CD4+CD8-CD45RO+ cells for memory CD4+ T cells. Here immunoSEQ multiplex PCR was the method, and the copy in TCRdb shows in-frame clones only, minus some. The sample consists of around 88,000 clones, about 80% of them appearing once. Sequencing input: memory CD4+ T cells from blood. Source of these receptors: an adult in good health and CMV-seropositive.

The chain carries TRBV5-1 and TRBJ1-1; possibly TRBD1 for D (5 bases). Trimming took off 2 bases at V and 4 bases at J, with 15 bases between the two ends. This CDR3 comprises 15 residues. Germline V lookup: CDR1 SGHRS, CDR2 YFSETQ. DNA for the CDR3: TGCGCCAGCAGCTTAGGCTTGGGGGGAGTCACTGAAGCTTTCTTT. This codes for CASSLGLGGVTEAFF.

This chain connects TRBV2 to TRBJ2-5, with D hard to call. Trimming shortened V by 7 bases and J by 5 bases, and 8 bases separated the two germline ends. Looked up from germline, CDR1 is SNHLY and CDR2 is FYNNEI. The CDR3 runs 11 residues. CDR3 in amino acids: CASKDQETQYF. The CDR3 DNA is TGTGCCAGCAAGGATCAGGAGACCCAGTACTTC.

The genes are TRBV18 and TRBJ2-3; TRBD2 agrees at 7 bases. The length of the CDR3 is 13 residues. The germline CDR1 and CDR2 sequences are KGHSH and LQKENI. After removal of 6 bases from V and 10 bases from J, the junction contained 10 bases not matched to a gene. The CDR3 spells CASSQLPREAQYF. CDR3 in DNA: TGTGCCAGCTCGCAGCTACCCCGGGAGGCGCAGTATTTT.

V is TRBV28 and J is TRBJ2-7, with D possibly TRBD2 on 6 matching bases. V lost 8 bases to trimming and J lost 6 bases, with 23 bases between them. The CDR3 has 15 amino acids. Germline lookup yields CDR1 MDHEN and CDR2 SYDVKM. CDR3 nucleotides: TGTGCCAGCTCCGGGGGTACAAAGGGGTTAGTCGAGCAGTACTTC. This translates into CASSGGTKGLVEQYF. The variable domain in full, completed from reference TRBV28 and TRBJ2-7, reads DVKVTQSSRYLVKRTGEKVFLECVQDMDHENMFWYRQDPGLGLRLIYFSYDVKMKEKGDIPEGYSVSREKKERFSLILESASTNQTSMYLCASSGGTKGLVEQYFGPGTRLTVT.

This clone was recorded once. The genes are TRBV30 and TRBJ1-4; the D is unclear. In germline, CDR1 is GTSNPN, CDR2 SVGIG (reference sequence). V lost 4 bases to trimming and J lost 8 bases, with 8 bases between them. This CDR3 has 11 amino acids. CDR3 residues: CAWTGGEKLFF. CDR3 nucleotides: TGTGCCTGGACGGGAGGGGAAAAACTGTTTTTT.

The V call is TRBV5-1, the J call TRBJ1-4; D gene unclear. Trimming took 0 bases from V and 2 from J, leaving 2 bases between them. Germline values: CDR1 SGHRS, CDR2 YFSETQ. CDR3 length: 13 residues. CDR3: CASSLDTNEKLFF. CDR3 DNA: TGCGCCAGCAGCTTGGACACTAATGAAAAACTGTTTTTT.

A remark on this clone: Other DNA sequences in this specimen translate into the identical CDR3. The chain couples TRBV28 to TRBJ2-5, with unresolved D. Trimming cost V 2 bases and J 5 bases, with 3 bases left between them. Germline CDR1 MDHEN, CDR2 SYDVKM. This CDR3 comprises 11 residues. The CDR3 is CASSLRETQYF. CDR3 DNA: TGTGCCAGCAGTTTACGGGAGACCCAGTACTTC. Drawing the rest from reference TRBV28 and TRBJ2-5, the complete variable domain is DVKVTQSSRYLVKRTGEKVFLECVQDMDHENMFWYRQDPGLGLRLIYFSYDVKMKEKGDIPEGYSVSREKKERFSLILESASTNQTSMYLCASSLRETQYFGPGTRLLVL.

The V and J genes are TRBV30 and TRBJ2-3; 10 bases map to TRBD2. Trimming removed 1 base from V and 7 bases from J; junction bases left unmatched: 8. The CDR3 is made up of 15 amino acids. CDR1 GTSNPN and CDR2 SVGIG come from the germline V gene (reference sequence). This chain's CDR3 is CAWSEASGSVNTQYF. CDR3 nucleotide sequence: TGTGCCTGGAGTGAAGCTAGCGGGAGTGTAAATACGCAGTATTTT.

This rearrangement joins TRBV28 to TRBJ2-7, with D perhaps matching TRBD2 (6 bases). The CDR3 extends over 14 amino acids. CDR1 and CDR2 from the germline V gene are MDHEN and SYDVKM. The V gene lost 7 bases and the J gene lost 0 bases, with 13 bases spanning the gap. CDR3 nucleotides: TGTGCCAGCACACGGGGGAGCCTCTCCTACGAGCAGTACTTC. This encodes CASTRGSLSYEQYF.

This chain uses TRBV7-2 with TRBJ2-7; 10 bases agree with TRBD2. J lost 3 bases, V lost 4 bases, and 0 bases had no gene match. CDR1 and CDR2 (germline): SGHTA, FQGNSA. The CDR3 sequence is 13 residues long. CDR3 sequence (DNA): TGTGCCAGCAGCTGGACTAGCGGCTACGAGCAGTACTTC. Amino acid sequence: CASSWTSGYEQYF. The full variable domain, with the rest looked up from reference TRBV7-2 and TRBJ2-7, is GAGVSQSPSNKVTEKGKDVELRCDPISGHTALYWYRQSLGQGLEFLIYFQGNSAPDKSGLPSDRFSAERTGGSVSTLTIQRTQQEDSAVYLCASSWTSGYEQYFGPGTRLTVT.

The chain joins TRBV28 to TRBJ2-3; 8 bases fit TRBD2. The CDR3 runs 14 residues. Germline V lookup: CDR1 MDHEN, CDR2 SYDVKM. Trimming cost V 5 bases and J 6 bases; bases outside gene matches: 7. The CDR3 DNA reads as TGTGCCAGCAGTCAAGCGGGAGATGCTGATACGCAGTATTTT. Translated, it gives CASSQAGDADTQYF.

V and J are TRBV5-5 and TRBJ1-2, with a tentative D call TRBD1 (5 bases). Germline lookup yields CDR1 SGHKS and CDR2 YYEKEE (reference sequence). CDR3 length: 15 amino acids. Trimming pared 4 bases from V and 4 bases from J, leaving 17 bases between. The CDR3 sequence is CASSPGAGPGYGYTF. The CDR3 DNA follows: TGTGCCAGCAGCCCCGGGGCCGGGCCCGGCTATGGCTACACCTTC.

The chain uses TRBV28 and TRBJ1-5; perhaps TRBD1 as D (5 bases). The CDR3 runs to 13 residues. Germline CDR1 is MDHEN and CDR2 is SYDVKM. V lost 7 bases, J lost 6 bases, and 13 bases lay in between. The CDR3 nucleotides are TGTGCCAGCACCTATACTAGGGGTCAGCCCCAGCATTTT. Translating it yields CASTYTRGQPQHF.

Of note for this clone: At one boundary the junction diverges from the germline segment, which might be a read error. The CDR3 reads CASSLGGGNTEAFF. DNA of the CDR3: TGTGCTAGCAGCTTAGGGGGGGGGAACACTGAAGCTTTCTTT. The V call is TRBV7-7, the J call TRBJ1-1; possibly TRBD1 for D (6 bases). Germline loops: CDR1 SSHAT, CDR2 FNYEAQ (reference sequence). This CDR3 has 14 amino acids.

The chain couples TRBV5-6 to TRBJ2-7, with a weak D call TRBD1 (5 bases). V dropped 1 base and J dropped 3 bases, with 11 bases sitting between them. The CDR3 totals 14 residues. The V gene's germline CDR1 is SGHDT and CDR2 YYEEEE. The CDR3 nucleotides read TGTGCCAGCAGCTTGTCCCAGGGCCGCTACGAGCAGTACTTC. Amino acids: CASSLSQGRYEQYF.

The chain joins TRBV6-6 to TRBJ1-1; D not resolved. This CDR3 has 12 residues. In germline, CDR1 is MNHNY, CDR2 SVGAGI (reference sequence). V dropped 7 bases and J dropped 5 bases, with 11 bases sitting between them. CDR3 in amino acids: CASTFLGTEAFF. The CDR3 nucleotides read TGTGCCAGCACCTTCTTGGGAACTGAAGCTTTCTTT.

This clone is a singleton in its sample. V is TRBV19 and J is TRBJ2-5; 12 bases agree with TRBD2. The CDR3 consists of 14 residues. Losses at the gene ends were 6 bases for V and 7 bases for J; bases not matched to a gene: 6. CDR1 and CDR2 (germline): LNHDA, SQIVND (reference sequence). CDR3 sequence (DNA): TGTGCCAGTAGAAGACTAGCGGGAGATGGGACCCAGTACTTC. The encoded protein is CASRRLAGDGTQYF.

The chain employs TRBV6-5 and TRBJ1-4; 8 nucleotides line up with TRBD1. Germline V gene sequence: CDR1 MNHEY, CDR2 SVGAGI. There are 15 residues in the CDR3. With 5 bases clipped from V and 5 bases from J, the junction kept 7 bases outside the gene matches. This CDR3 is CASSKGQGLNEKLFF. The DNA for the CDR3 is TGTGCCAGCAGTAAAGGACAGGGCTTGAATGAAAAACTGTTTTTT.

Written as DNA, the CDR3 is TGCGCCAGCAGCCCTACAGTAATGAACACTGAAGCTTTCTTT. Protein: CASSPTVMNTEAFF. This chain uses TRBV5-1 with TRBJ1-1; D gene uncertain. V lost 4 bases, J lost 0 bases, and 10 bases lay in between. Per the germline V gene, CDR1 is SGHRS and CDR2 is YFSETQ. CDR3 length: 14 amino acids.

V gene TRBV6-1 combines with J gene TRBJ2-5; D possibly corresponds to TRBD1 (6 bases). Trimming removed 4 bases from V and 5 bases from J, with 17 bases in between. The length of the CDR3 is 15 residues. CDR1 is MNHNS and CDR2 is SASEGT in the germline V gene. In DNA, the CDR3 is TGTGCCAGCAGTGTATCCCCGACAGGAAGGGAGACCCAGTACTTC. Encoded protein: CASSVSPTGRETQYF.

The V gene is TRBV5-1, the J gene TRBJ2-1; TRBD1 matches at 8 bases. Per the germline V gene, CDR1 is SGHRS and CDR2 is YFSETQ. The CDR3 is 14 amino acids. J lost 8 bases, V lost 4 bases, and 8 bases had no gene match. The CDR3 spells CASSPGQGIHEQFF. The CDR3 bases are TGCGCCAGCAGCCCCGGACAGGGTATTCATGAGCAGTTCTTC. Drawing the rest from reference TRBV5-1 and TRBJ2-1, the complete variable domain is KAGVTQTPRYLIKTRGQQVTLSCSPISGHRSVSWYQQTPGQGLQFLFEYFSETQRNKGNFPGRFSGRQFSNSRSEMNVSTLELGDSALYLCASSPGQGIHEQFFGPGTRLTVL.

In this sample, this clone turned up once. The J gene is TRBJ1-5, the V gene TRBV30; 7 positions agree with TRBD1. Per the germline V gene, CDR1 is GTSNPN and CDR2 is SVGIG (reference sequence). The CDR3 covers 16 residues. V lost 4 bases, J lost 3 bases, and 12 bases stayed unmatched. The CDR3 bases are TGTGCCTGGACCCCGAGGGACAGTGCTTTCAATCAGCCCCAGCATTTT. Its translation: CAWTPRDSAFNQPQHF.

V is TRBV28 and J is TRBJ2-7, with D perhaps TRBD1 (5 bases). The CDR3 consists of 14 residues. The germline CDR1 and CDR2 sequences are MDHEN and SYDVKM. Trimming took off 7 bases at V and 4 bases at J, with 17 bases between the two ends. In DNA form, the CDR3 reads TGTGCCAGCAAAAGGGGCGCCTTTCGGTACGAGCAGTACTTC. It codes for CASKRGAFRYEQYF.

The chain carries TRBV29-1 and TRBJ2-7, with D tentatively TRBD2 (5 bases). Germline-derived CDR1 and CDR2 are SQVTM and ANQGSEA. This CDR3 comprises 13 residues. V was clipped by 7 bases and J by 0 bases, with 13 bases between them. The CDR3 here is CSASTGVSYEQYF. In nucleotides, the CDR3 is TGCAGCGCCAGCACCGGGGTCTCCTACGAGCAGTACTTC.

The V call is TRBV6-1, the J call TRBJ2-1; 7 bases map to TRBD2. V was clipped by 4 bases and J by 5 bases; unmatched bases: 11. The CDR3 spans 16 residues. Germline CDR1 MNHNS, CDR2 SASEGT. CDR3 DNA sequence: TGTGCCAGCAGTGCACCGGATCAGCGGGGCAACAATGAGCAGTTCTTC. This sequence encodes CASSAPDQRGNNEQFF.

The J gene is TRBJ2-7, the V gene TRBV15; TRBD1 aligns across 9 bases. There are 15 residues in the CDR3. V dropped 1 base and J dropped 4; count of bases not matched to a gene: 5. Germline values: CDR1 LNHNV, CDR2 YYDKDF (reference sequence). The CDR3 is CATSRGGTGSYEQYF. CDR3 in DNA: TGTGCCACCAGCAGAGGAGGGACAGGGTCGTACGAGCAGTACTTC.

The chain combines TRBV18 with TRBJ2-7; 14 bases agree with TRBD2. CDR3 size: 18 residues. Germline loops: CDR1 KGHSH, CDR2 LQKENI. Trimming removed 4 bases from V and 5 bases from J; junction bases left unmatched: 13. The CDR3 reads CASSLSAGTSGRTHEQYF. In DNA form, the CDR3 reads TGTGCCAGCTCACTCAGCGCCGGGACTAGCGGGAGAACCCACGAGCAGTACTTC.

The chain carries TRBV29-1 and TRBJ1-2; TRBD1 might be the D (5 bases). Trimming shortened V by 3 bases and J by 5 bases, and 13 bases separated the two germline ends. Germline CDR1 reads SQVTM; CDR2 reads ANQGSEA. The CDR3 loop spans 13 amino acids. Written as DNA, the CDR3 is TGCAGCGTTGAGGACAAGGCTAGGTATGGCTACACCTTC. This codes for CSVEDKARYGYTF.

The CDR3 reads CASSLWSGASTDTQYF. DNA of the CDR3: TGTGCCAGCAGTTTATGGAGCGGTGCTAGCACAGATACGCAGTATTTT. The chain uses TRBV28 and TRBJ2-3; TRBD2 is a possible D gene (5 bases). Trimming took 0 bases from V and 0 from J, leaving 10 bases between them. Per the germline V gene, CDR1 is MDHEN and CDR2 is SYDVKM. The CDR3 consists of 16 residues.

The chain couples TRBV11-2 to TRBJ2-1; TRBD2 agrees at 7 bases. This CDR3 is 14 amino acids long. In germline, CDR1 is SGHAT, CDR2 FQNNGV. V dropped 4 bases and J dropped 8; count of bases not matched to a gene: 8. CDR3 sequence (DNA): TGTGCCAGCAGCTCGCCCCGGGAGGTCCATGAGCAGTTCTTC. It specifies CASSSPREVHEQFF.